This T cell receptor beta chain was captured in a study of cytomegalovirus exposure and HLA in healthy donors. PCR was performed using 60 Vbeta and 13 Jbeta primers. Sequencing used immunoSEQ multiplex PCR; TCRdb keeps in-frame clones, though not all of them. The table lists over 200,000 clones, 60% to 80% of them singletons. This CDR3 is 13 amino acids long. Germline CDR1 is MNHEY and CDR2 is SVGAGI. V shed 4 bases, J shed 4 bases, and the junction held 2 bases outside the gene matches. The gene calls are TRBV6-5 and TRBJ2-5; 8 bases are a match to TRBD2. The sequence was collected from a male donor in good health and CMV-seronegative. Material for sequencing was PBMCs. This CDR3 reads CASSFAGGETQYF. The DNA of the CDR3 is TGTGCCAGCAGTTTTGCGGGGGGAGAGACCCAGTACTTC.